These 29 T cell receptor beta chains were sequenced from one sample in a study of T-cell memory formation after mild COVID-19. Each CDR3 protein is one row after TCRdb ran MiXCR on the 5' RACE reads. The data show 250,000 to 400,000 distinct CDR3 sequences, 13% to 15% seen once. Material: PBMCs or a T cell subset sorted from them (not recorded which). Every receptor here comes from a man younger than 35 who had mild COVID-19 (a few samples of this study predate the infection). Cell type and time point are not known.

This clonotype was seen a few times. The rearrangement joins TRBV5-1 to TRBJ2-5; D might be TRBD2 (5 bases). Germline assignment: CDR1 SGHRS and CDR2 YFSETQ. This CDR3 contains 16 residues. V lost 2 bases and J 8 bases, leaving 22 bases between the germline ends. In DNA form, the CDR3 reads TGCGCCAGCAGCTTACAACACGGGGAAAACCTGAGAACCCAGTACTTC. This translates into CASSLQHGENLRTQYF.

This clonotype was counted a few times. V is TRBV7-9 and J is TRBJ2-1; D uncertain. Germline V gene sequence: CDR1 SEHNR, CDR2 FQNEAQ (reference sequence). The V end lost 3 bases, the J end lost 5 bases, and 8 bases lay between the germline ends. The CDR3 consists of 13 residues. In DNA, the CDR3 is TGTGCCAGCAGCTTGGCCCTCAACAATGAGCAGTTCTTC. The encoded protein is CASSLALNNEQFF.

The table lists this clonotype with many counts. The rearrangement uses TRBV6-5 and TRBJ2-3; D may be TRBD2 (6 bases). Germline V gene data show CDR1 as MNHEY and CDR2 as SVGAGI. The CDR3 is made up of 15 amino acids. V dropped 6 bases and J dropped 4 bases, with 17 bases sitting between them. CDR3 region: CASRQTRGVADTQYF. The DNA of the CDR3 is TGTGCCAGCAGACAGACGCGGGGTGTGGCAGATACGCAGTATTTT.

This rearrangement joins TRBV11-1 to TRBJ2-3; TRBD2 agrees at 12 bases. The J segment lost 2 bases and the V segment lost 3 bases, leaving 3 bases of the junction unmatched. The CDR3 consists of 16 residues. Germline CDR1 and CDR2: SGHAT and FQDESV (reference sequence). The CDR3, as DNA: TGTGCCAGCAGCTTGACTAGCGGGGGACCCACAGATACGCAGTATTTT. It is translated as CASSLTSGGPTDTQYF.

The genes are TRBV6-5 and TRBJ2-7; D call uncertain. CDR3 length: 13 amino acids. V dropped 0 bases and J dropped 3 bases, with 6 bases sitting between them. Germline CDR1 MNHEY, CDR2 SVGAGI. Here the CDR3 reads CASSYSMNYEQYF. The CDR3 bases are TGTGCCAGCAGTTACTCGATGAACTACGAGCAGTACTTC.

The chain combines TRBV20-1 with TRBJ2-3; D is undetermined. Germline CDR1 and CDR2: DFQATT and SNEGSKA (reference sequence). Trimming removed 6 bases at V and 0 bases at J, with 10 bases between. The CDR3 sequence is 13 residues long. Here the CDR3 DNA reads TGCAGTGCAAGGACGACTAGCACAGATACGCAGTATTTT. It yields the protein CSARTTSTDTQYF.

This clonotype was counted only a few times. The chain links TRBV5-4 to TRBJ2-5; D remains ambiguous. Trimming stripped 5 bases from V and 2 bases from J, with 13 bases between. From germline, CDR1 is SGHNT and CDR2 YYREEE (reference sequence). This CDR3 contains 14 residues. This chain's CDR3 is CASSMGLGQETQYF. The CDR3 nucleotides are TGTGCCAGCAGTATGGGCTTAGGGCAAGAGACCCAGTACTTC.

The chain uses TRBV3-1 and TRBJ2-7, with TRBD2 matching over 9 bases. This CDR3 has 15 residues. V shed 4 bases, J shed 3 bases, and the junction held 7 bases outside the gene matches. Germline V gene data show CDR1 as LGHDT and CDR2 as YNNKEL (reference sequence). CDR3 coding DNA: TGTGCCAGCAGCCCCTGGTTTAGCGGGGGCTACGAGCAGTACTTC. Protein product: CASSPWFSGGYEQYF.

This clonotype has at least ten counts. This chain connects TRBV11-2 to TRBJ2-1; 8 bases fit TRBD1. Germline assignment: CDR1 SGHAT and CDR2 FQNNGV. The CDR3 covers 20 residues. With V trimmed by 5 bases and J by 3 bases, 21 bases remained unmatched. The DNA of the CDR3 is TGTGCCAGCAGCCCGAGCCTTTGGCAGGGGGCGATCCGGAACTACAATGAGCAGTTCTTC. Protein: CASSPSLWQGAIRNYNEQFF.

This clonotype came up a few times. The chain couples TRBV4-3 to TRBJ2-3, with D possibly TRBD1 on 6 matching bases. CDR1 is LGHNA and CDR2 is YSLEER in the germline V gene. The CDR3 has 15 amino acids. The germline V and J ends were trimmed by 2 bases and 3 bases, with 12 bases remaining between them. CDR3 region: CASSQQDTGTDTQYF. The CDR3 DNA is TGCGCCAGCAGCCAACAGGACACAGGGACAGATACGCAGTATTTT.

This clonotype was seen only a few times. This chain links TRBV5-6 with TRBJ1-2; D perhaps matches TRBD1 (5 bases). V was trimmed by 4 bases and J by 8 bases, leaving 27 bases between them. This CDR3 contains 17 residues. Germline CDR1 is SGHDT and CDR2 is YYEEEE. The CDR3: CASSPAPGLILRGGYTF. CDR3 nucleotides: TGTGCCAGCAGCCCCGCTCCGGGACTGATTTTAAGAGGGGGCTACACCTTC.

The chain carries TRBV4-1 and TRBJ2-2; D may be TRBD2 (6 bases). Trimming left V 8 bases short and J 2 bases short, with 9 bases between. The CDR3 runs to 13 residues. CDR1 is MGHRA and CDR2 is YSYEKL in the germline V gene. CDR3 region: CASRDSNTGELFF. The CDR3 DNA reads as TGCGCCAGCCGGGACTCTAACACCGGGGAGCTGTTTTTT.

Many counts were recorded for this clonotype. The gene calls are TRBV7-2 and TRBJ2-1, with D perhaps matching TRBD1 (6 bases). V lost 1 base and J lost 2, with 9 bases in between. The CDR3 is 15 residues long. Germline loops: CDR1 SGHTA, CDR2 FQGNSA. The CDR3 coding sequence is TGTGCCAGCAGCTTAGAGGACAGACCCTACAATGAGCAGTTCTTC. Amino acids: CASSLEDRPYNEQFF.

This clonotype was seen more than once but under ten times. The chain recombines TRBV5-1 with TRBJ2-3, with 8 positions matching TRBD2. With V trimmed by 9 bases and J by 1 base, 4 bases remained unmatched. Germline V gene data show CDR1 as SGHRS and CDR2 as YFSETQ. The CDR3 consists of 13 residues. CDR3 sequence (DNA): TGCGCCACGAAAGCGGGAGGCACAGATACGCAGTATTTT. Its translation is CATKAGGTDTQYF.

This clonotype showed up just a few times. The chain recombines TRBV6-2 or TRBV6-3 with TRBJ2-7; 9 bases align to TRBD1. Losses at the gene ends were 3 bases for V and 4 bases for J; bases not matched to a gene: 13. The length of the CDR3 is 17 residues. The germline V gene has CDR1 MNHEY and CDR2 SVGEGT. CDR3 sequence reads: CASSYWTGVGRAYEQYF. CDR3 nucleotide sequence: TGTGCCAGCAGTTATTGGACAGGGGTCGGCCGCGCGTACGAGCAGTACTTC.

This clonotype was found a few times. The rearrangement uses TRBV7-2 and TRBJ1-4, with 7 bases that match TRBD1. After removal of 4 bases from V and 7 bases from J, the junction contained 9 bases not matched to a gene. The CDR3 is made up of 15 amino acids. CDR1 and CDR2 from the germline V gene are SGHTA and FQGNSA. The CDR3 spells CASSSMTGLSEKLFF. Written as DNA, the CDR3 is TGTGCCAGCAGCTCTATGACAGGGCTTAGTGAAAAACTGTTTTTT.

A few counts support this clonotype. CDR3 amino acids: CASSQWQGLAKNIQYF. The CDR3 coding sequence is TGCGCCAGCAGCCAATGGCAGGGCTTAGCCAAAAACATTCAGTACTTC. The chain joins TRBV4-1 to TRBJ2-4; tentative D call: TRBD1 (5 bases). CDR3 length: 16 amino acids. V was shortened by 2 bases and J by 0 bases, with 11 bases between the two germline ends. The germline V gene has CDR1 MGHRA and CDR2 YSYEKL.

The gene calls are TRBV3-1 and TRBJ1-1; 7 bases are a match to TRBD1. V trimming: 1 base; J trimming: 6 bases; junction bases outside the gene matches: 8. The CDR3 loop spans 15 amino acids. Germline CDR1 and CDR2: LGHDT and YNNKEL (reference sequence). The CDR3 reads CASSQGFYRGAEAFF. In DNA, the CDR3 is TGTGCCAGCAGCCAAGGATTCTACAGGGGCGCTGAAGCTTTCTTT.

The V and J genes are TRBV20-1 and TRBJ2-3, with D unresolved. The V gene lost 4 bases and the J gene lost 3 bases, with 11 bases spanning the gap. The germline V gene has CDR1 DFQATT and CDR2 SNEGSKA (reference sequence). This CDR3 spans 13 amino acids. The CDR3 nucleotides read TGCAGTGCTAAACCCCCCCAAACAGATACGCAGTATTTT. Translated: CSAKPPQTDTQYF.

This clonotype came up many times. This chain uses TRBV7-9 with TRBJ2-5; the D is unclear. Trimming removed 3 bases from V and 0 bases from J, with 8 bases in between. The CDR3 is made up of 14 amino acids. CDR1 is SEHNR, CDR2 FQNEAQ, per germline (reference sequence). The CDR3 nucleotides are TGTGCCAGCAGCTTTTTGCAATACCAAGAGACCCAGTACTTC. It translates to CASSFLQYQETQYF.

In its sample, this clonotype was seen a few times. The gene calls are TRBV7-9 and TRBJ1-5; unclear D gene. CDR1 is SEHNR and CDR2 is FQNEAQ in the germline V gene (reference sequence). The CDR3 spans 14 residues. V shed 6 bases and J shed 2 bases, with 11 bases lying between them. CDR3 loop: CASSPPMGNQPQHF. The CDR3 DNA follows: TGTGCCAGCAGTCCACCAATGGGCAATCAGCCCCAGCATTTT.

The chain links TRBV3-1 to TRBJ2-1, with 10 nucleotides matching TRBD1. Trimming cost V 6 bases and J 8 bases; bases outside gene matches: 13. The CDR3 totals 16 residues. In germline, CDR1 is LGHDT, CDR2 YNNKEL (reference sequence). In DNA, the CDR3 is TGTGCCAGCAGGCGTACCCGGGACAGGGGTCAGGATGAGCAGTTCTTC. Translated: CASRRTRDRGQDEQFF.

This clonotype was seen a handful of times. The rearrangement joins TRBV9 to TRBJ2-3, with 7 bases fitting TRBD1. Per the germline V gene, CDR1 is SGDLS and CDR2 is YYNGEE. The CDR3 is 15 residues long. Trimming at V came to 6 bases and at J to 3 bases, leaving 10 bases not matched to a gene. The CDR3 bases are TGTGCCAGCACTTTTACAGGGGTCAGGACAGATACGCAGTATTTT. Translation: CASTFTGVRTDTQYF.

This clonotype was found a few times. CDR3: CASSSPDRGRAFF. The CDR3 DNA follows: TGTGCCAGCAGTTCCCCGGACAGGGGGAGAGCTTTCTTT. The genes are TRBV12-3 or TRBV12-4 and TRBJ1-1; 10 bases align to TRBD1. With V trimmed by 4 bases and J by 10 bases, 6 bases remained unmatched. The CDR3 is made up of 13 amino acids.

This clonotype was detected a few times. This rearrangement joins TRBV6-2 or TRBV6-3 to TRBJ1-4; D gene uncertain. Trimming took 7 bases from V and 8 from J, leaving 20 bases between them. The length of the CDR3 is 15 residues. CDR1 and CDR2 from the germline V gene are MNHEY and SVGEGT. The CDR3 region has the DNA TGTGCCAGCAATTCCGCCCGGGCTCGAGGAGAAAAACTGTTTTTT. Its translation: CASNSARARGEKLFF.

The V and J genes are TRBV7-8 and TRBJ2-7; no definite D call. The CDR3 sequence is 13 residues long. The V gene lost 3 bases and the J gene lost 6 bases, with 12 bases spanning the gap. Germline V gene lookup returns CDR1 SGHVS and CDR2 FQNEAQ. This CDR3 reads CASSFLMEGEQYF. Here the CDR3 DNA reads TGTGCCAGCAGCTTTCTCATGGAAGGCGAGCAGTACTTC.

In its sample, this clonotype was seen once. The gene calls are TRBV7-9 and TRBJ2-3; TRBD1 agrees at 10 bases. This CDR3 has 15 residues. V shed 8 bases, J shed 4 bases, and the junction held 9 bases outside the gene matches. Germline CDR1 reads SEHNR; CDR2 reads FQNEAQ (reference sequence). The CDR3 nucleotides are TGTGCCAGCCTACGTGCCGGACAGGGGGCAGATACGCAGTATTTT. Its translation: CASLRAGQGADTQYF.

This clonotype was counted a few times. The gene calls are TRBV25-1 and TRBJ1-2; possible D gene TRBD1, 5 bases. Trimming took 3 bases from V and 4 from J, leaving 9 bases between them. Germline lookup yields CDR1 MGHDK and CDR2 SYGVNS. This CDR3 region has 13 residues. CDR3 coding DNA: TGTGCCAGCAGTGAGACGGGGGGCTATGGCTACACCTTC. It translates to CASSETGGYGYTF.

J is TRBJ2-1 and V is TRBV5-6; D possibly corresponds to TRBD2 (6 bases). The V gene lost 0 bases and the J gene lost 2 bases, with 18 bases spanning the gap. In germline, CDR1 is SGHDT, CDR2 YYEEEE. CDR3 size: 18 residues. CDR3 protein: CASSLAWRGKRAYNEQFF. The CDR3 bases are TGTGCCAGCAGCTTGGCCTGGCGGGGAAAACGGGCCTACAATGAGCAGTTCTTC.